This T cell receptor beta chain derives from a study of blood T cell repertoires in COVID-19 (dated by TCRdb to 2018 to 2020). The study in broad terms: The collaborator samples originated in the United States, Italy and Spain and spanned the acute and convalescent phases of COVID-19. The prospective study material was composed of cDNA or gDNA derived from T cells, B-cell-depleted T cells, or PBMCs. The dataset comprised deeply sampled blood TCRbeta repertoires from subjects exposed to, actively infected with, or recovered from COVID-19. The repertoires were released in a freely available public database meant as a resource for research on the immune response to SARS-CoV-2. The samples were drawn from the first 160 participants of the ongoing ImmuneRACE study and from more than 1,000 subjects provided by 6 global collaborators. A de-identified subject ID, COVID-19 status, age in years and sex were almost always included in the sample metadata. Where available, HLA class I and class II types were obtained from metadata supplied by the sample provider rather than from assay-based typing. The research as a whole found: How much clinical and demographic metadata was included differed by source and by participant, and the metadata was provided uncurated.

The CDR3 runs 16 residues from the cysteine to the phenylalanine. Only the CDR3 DNA stays, 48 bases, in frame from base 1. The V end gives up 2 bases and the J end 3 bases, leaving 7 bases in the junction not matched to a gene. Via the germline V gene, CDR1 is SGHVS and CDR2 FNYEAQ. One collaborating source in Seattle enrolled patients during active infection and followed them longitudinally through the course of disease. Whole blood was collected in K2EDTA tubes by collaborating institutions according to the institutions' own protocols. For TCRbeta analysis, collaborators shipped samples as frozen whole blood, isolated PBMCs, or DNA extracted from either of those sample types. TCRbeta CDR3 regions were amplified from genomic DNA by means of the immunoSEQ Assay, a bias-controlled multiplex PCR. The study's processing was this. Within the assay, amplification of reference gene primers was used to estimate how many nucleated cells each sample contained. To quantify the absolute abundance of each unique TCRbeta CDR3 rearrangement, sequence reads were collapsed and filtered. For each sample, productive Simpson clonality was calculated as the square root of Simpson's diversity index over productive rearrangements. TCRdb provides this immuneACCESS table in a form limited to in-frame rearrangements. Some clones are lacking; in checked studies, under half of them reflect an unresolved V gene, and why the rest are absent is not known. The V and J calls and clone size are taken from that table; D and trimming were inferred from the DNA. The sample has under 150,000 clones on record, more than 90% of them singletons. The leading ten clones occupy 4% to 5% of the sample.

Remarks on this clone: Its antigen remains unidentified. No much larger clonotype is one base removed from it; base qualities were not supplied.

The source of this sequence is a man aged 60 to 75 with COVID-19, enrolled during active disease. Input material: peripheral blood. Recombination linked TRBV7-6 to TRBJ1-1; 9 central nucleotides agree with TRBD1. CDR3 loop: CASSLRADRGDTEAFF. The nucleotides read TGTGCCAGCAGCTTACGGGCCGACAGGGGGGACACTGAAGCTTTCTTT. The full variable domain, completed from the reference TRBV7-6 and TRBJ1-1 proteins outside the CDR3, reads GAGVSQSPRYKVTKRGQDVALRCDPISGHVSLYWYRQALGQGPEFLTYFNYEAQQDKSGLPNDRFSAERPEGSISTLTIQRTEQRDSAMYRCASSLRADRGDTEAFFGQGTRLTVV.